The 28 T cell receptor beta chains listed next were all sequenced from one sample in a study of identical twins. TCRdb re-called the 5' RACE reads with MiXCR, one entry per CDR3 protein. Of a few hundred thousand distinct CDR3 sequences in the sample, about 8% are singletons; the top ten hold less than 4%. The same data also contributed to another study, on yellow fever vaccine responses in identical twins.

Material: CD8+ T cells sorted from blood. The receptor set was obtained from a woman younger than 35 in good health.

This clonotype was seen many times. The V and J genes are TRBV14 and TRBJ2-1; 9 bases are shared with TRBD2. Germline V CDR1 and CDR2: SGHDN, FVKESK. J was trimmed by 0 bases and V by 4 bases; bases with no gene match: 1. The CDR3 totals 15 residues. The CDR3 region is CASSPTSGSYNEQFF. The CDR3, as DNA: TGTGCCAGCAGCCCGACTAGCGGCTCCTACAATGAGCAGTTCTTC.

This clonotype was seen more than once but under ten times. This rearrangement joins TRBV18 to TRBJ2-1, with D perhaps matching TRBD2 (6 bases). V gave up 4 bases and J gave up 5 bases, with 6 bases separating them. Germline-derived CDR1 and CDR2 are KGHSH and LQKENI. CDR3 length: 12 amino acids. CDR3 DNA: TGTGCCAGCTCACGGGGGGACAATGAGCAGTTCTTC. It specifies CASSRGDNEQFF.

The chain combines TRBV4-3 with TRBJ2-1; tentatively, D is TRBD1 (5 bases). The CDR3 has 15 residues. The ends were cut back, 0 bases at V and 4 bases at J, with 10 bases in the middle. Germline V gene sequence: CDR1 LGHNA, CDR2 YSLEER. Here the CDR3 reads CASSQDYRQYNEQFF. In nucleotides, the CDR3 is TGCGCCAGCAGCCAAGATTACAGGCAATACAATGAGCAGTTCTTC.

Ten or more counts support this clonotype. J is TRBJ2-2 and V is TRBV11-3; no definite D call. This CDR3 is built from 14 residues. Per germline, CDR1 SGHNT and CDR2 YENEEA. V lost 0 bases, J lost 0 bases, and 2 bases lay in between. DNA of the CDR3: TGTGCCAGCAGCTTAGAGGCGAACACCGGGGAGCTGTTTTTT. Its translation is CASSLEANTGELFF.

This clonotype was observed a handful of times. This chain connects TRBV11-1 to TRBJ2-7, with 7 bases lining up with TRBD2. Germline loops: CDR1 SGHAT, CDR2 FQDESV (reference sequence). The length of the CDR3 is 19 residues. With V trimmed by 6 bases and J by 1 base, 21 bases remained unmatched. The CDR3 DNA sequence: TGTGCCAGCAGTCCTGGGTCATGGGAGGGGCCGGCCTATTCCTACGAGCAGTACTTC. This codes for CASSPGSWEGPAYSYEQYF.

This chain joins TRBV5-1 and TRBJ1-1; possible D gene TRBD1, 5 bases. Germline V gene sequence: CDR1 SGHRS, CDR2 YFSETQ. The V gene lost 2 bases and the J gene lost 4 bases, with 15 bases spanning the gap. This CDR3 contains 15 residues. This CDR3 is CASSFSQGRSTEAFF. The CDR3 bases are TGCGCCAGCAGCTTTTCTCAGGGCCGGTCCACTGAAGCTTTCTTT.

This clonotype has a count of ten or more. The chain couples TRBV9 to TRBJ2-7; TRBD1 matches 7 bases. This CDR3 spans 14 amino acids. J gave up 3 bases and V 2 bases, and 5 bases lay outside the gene matches. Germline V CDR1 and CDR2: SGDLS, YYNGEE. DNA for the CDR3: TGTGCCAGCAGCGTGAGTCAGGGGGTCTACGAGCAGTACTTC. Translating gives CASSVSQGVYEQYF.

This clonotype has just a few counts. The V call is TRBV7-9, the J call TRBJ1-2; tentative D call: TRBD1 (5 bases). The germline V gene has CDR1 SEHNR and CDR2 FQNEAQ (reference sequence). V was cut by 5 bases and J by 1 base, with 14 bases left in between. This CDR3 has 15 amino acids. The CDR3 loop is CASSLWDEINYGYTF. The CDR3 region has the DNA TGTGCCAGCAGCCTCTGGGACGAGATTAACTATGGCTACACCTTC. Variable domain in full (rest from reference TRBV7-9 and TRBJ1-2): DTGVSQNPRHKITKRGQNVTFRCDPISEHNRLYWYRQTLGQGPEFLTYFQNEAQLEKSRLLSDRFSAERPKGSFSTLEIQRTEQGDSAMYLCASSLWDEINYGYTFGSGTRLTVV.

The V gene is TRBV25-1, the J gene TRBJ2-5; D ambiguous. This CDR3 spans 13 amino acids. Germline assignment: CDR1 MGHDK and CDR2 SYGVNS. Trimming pared 2 bases from V and 5 bases from J, leaving 9 bases between. This CDR3 is CASSETATETQYF. For the CDR3, the DNA is TGTGCCAGCAGTGAAACGGCTACCGAGACCCAGTACTTC. The full variable domain, in which reference TRBV25-1 and TRBJ2-5 provide the parts outside the CDR3, is EADIYQTPRYLVIGTGKKITLECSQTMGHDKMYWYQQDPGMELHLIHYSYGVNSTEKGDLSSESTVSRIRTEHFPLTLESARPSHTSQYLCASSETATETQYFGPGTRLLVL.

This clonotype was recorded a few times. The chain combines TRBV5-5 with TRBJ2-3; tentative D call: TRBD1 (5 bases). V lost 4 bases to trimming and J lost 6 bases, with 15 bases between them. CDR3 length equals 14 residues. Germline V CDR1 and CDR2: SGHKS, YYEKEE (reference sequence). CDR3 amino acids: CASSEAGLRDTQYF. The CDR3 DNA reads TGTGCCAGCAGCGAGGCAGGGTTGCGGGATACGCAGTATTTT.

The chain links TRBV4-3 to TRBJ1-2; D perhaps matches TRBD1 (6 bases). Germline CDR1 reads LGHNA; CDR2 reads YSLEER. The CDR3 is 15 residues long. Deletions cut 0 bases from V and 3 bases from J, with 11 bases between. The CDR3 region has the DNA TGCGCCAGCAGCCAAGACCGAGGGGGTGACTATGGCTACACCTTC. Protein product: CASSQDRGGDYGYTF.

In its sample, this clonotype was seen a few times. The J gene is TRBJ1-1, the V gene TRBV5-1; D not certain. V was shortened by 3 bases and J by 6 bases, with 12 bases between the two germline ends. Germline assignment: CDR1 SGHRS and CDR2 YFSETQ. The CDR3 is 13 amino acids. For the CDR3, the DNA is TGCGCCAGCAGCTGGGAGGGCTGGTCTGAAGCTTTCTTT. Protein: CASSWEGWSEAFF.

The gene calls are TRBV27 and TRBJ1-2; 8 bases fit TRBD1. CDR3 length: 13 residues. After removal of 5 bases from V and 8 bases from J, the junction contained 7 bases not matched to a gene. Germline CDR1 and CDR2: MNHEY and SMNVEV (reference sequence). The CDR3 DNA follows: TGTGCCAGCAGTGGAGACAGGGGAAGAGGCTACACCTTC. Protein: CASSGDRGRGYTF.

This clonotype was recorded at least ten times. V and J are TRBV3-1 and TRBJ2-3; possible D gene TRBD2, 6 bases. The CDR3 spans 15 residues. From germline, CDR1 is LGHDT and CDR2 YNNKEL (reference sequence). Trimming took off 1 base at V and 0 bases at J, with 8 bases between the two ends. CDR3 nucleotides: TGTGCCAGCAGCCAAGTCGGGACTAGCACAGATACGCAGTATTTT. This codes for CASSQVGTSTDTQYF.

V usage is TRBV12-3 or TRBV12-4 and J usage is TRBJ2-3; 10 bases are shared with TRBD2. The V and J ends lost 5 bases and 0 bases, in that order; junction bases with no gene match: 11. CDR3 length equals 18 residues. CDR3 residues: CASSGTTKLAGSTDTQYF. For the CDR3, the DNA is TGTGCCAGCAGTGGAACGACCAAACTAGCGGGAAGCACAGATACGCAGTATTTT.

The rearrangement joins TRBV28 to TRBJ2-5, with a possible D match to TRBD1 (5 bases). V was cut by 5 bases and J by 7 bases, with 11 bases left in between. Germline CDR1 is MDHEN and CDR2 is SYDVKM. CDR3 length: 12 amino acids. The CDR3 nucleotides read TGTGCCAGCAGTGGGGCTGAGGCGACCCAGTACTTC. Translation gives CASSGAEATQYF.

This clonotype was counted many times. CDR3 DNA: TGTGCCAGCGGATACGGGACTAATCAATACAATGAGCAGTTCTTC. As protein: CASGYGTNQYNEQFF. The V gene is TRBV11-2, the J gene TRBJ2-1; 7 bases are shared with TRBD2. The CDR3 covers 15 residues. The V gene end was trimmed by 8 bases and the J gene end by 4 bases; junction bases not matched to a gene: 11. Germline V gene data show CDR1 as SGHAT and CDR2 as FQNNGV.

This clonotype has a count of ten or more. The CDR3 sequence: CASSPRGPGGYNTEAFF. DNA of the CDR3: TGTGCCAGCTCACCTCGTGGCCCAGGGGGTTACAACACTGAAGCTTTCTTT. V gene TRBV18 combines with J gene TRBJ1-1; TRBD1 agrees at 7 bases. The CDR3 runs to 17 residues. After removal of 3 bases from V and 2 bases from J, the junction contained 12 bases not matched to a gene. Germline CDR1 KGHSH, CDR2 LQKENI.

This clonotype was picked up a small number of times. The junction departs from germline at one end; a sequencing error may be responsible. This rearrangement joins TRBV7-7 to TRBJ2-1; D could derive from TRBD1 or TRBD2 (6 bases each). CDR3 length equals 13 residues. Germline CDR1 reads SSHAT; CDR2 reads FNYEAQ (reference sequence). CDR3 DNA: TGTGCTAGCAGCTTAGGGAAGGGGGGTGAGCAGTTCTTC. Translating gives CASSLGKGGEQFF.

This clonotype was seen many times. The chain couples TRBV6-2 or TRBV6-3 to TRBJ2-3, with D perhaps TRBD1 or TRBD2 (7 bases each). Trimming took off 7 bases at V and 2 bases at J, with 16 bases between the two ends. The germline V gene has CDR1 MNHEY and CDR2 SVGEGT. This CDR3 region has 15 residues. The CDR3 protein is CASNLAEGATDTQYF. The CDR3 nucleotides read TGTGCCAGCAACCTAGCGGAGGGGGCCACAGATACGCAGTATTTT.

This clonotype was seen more than once but under ten times. The chain recombines TRBV11-2 with TRBJ2-7; no firm D call. The V gene lost 5 bases and the J gene lost 0 bases, with 14 bases spanning the gap. Germline CDR1 SGHAT, CDR2 FQNNGV. CDR3 length: 15 amino acids. DNA for the CDR3: TGTGCCAGCAGCCTATTTGACCCTAGCTCCTACGAGCAGTACTTC. Protein: CASSLFDPSSYEQYF.

Comments on this clonotype: A much larger clone is a single base away; this may be a read error. The chain carries TRBV5-1 and TRBJ2-1; D unresolved. The germline gives CDR1 SGHRS, CDR2 YFSETQ. V lost 0 bases and J 8 bases, leaving 9 bases between the germline ends. This CDR3 is 13 amino acids long. CDR3 nucleotides: TGCGCCAGCAGCTTGGCAAACCGGGATGAGCAGTTCTTC. Its protein product is CASSLANRDEQFF.

J is TRBJ2-7 and V is TRBV5-5; D is ambiguous. V dropped 4 bases and J dropped 2 bases, with 13 bases sitting between them. The CDR3 is made up of 14 amino acids. CDR1 SGHKS and CDR2 YYEKEE come from the germline V gene (reference sequence). CDR3 coding DNA: TGTGCCAGCAGCGAAGTACCAAGTCCCTACGAGCAGTACTTC. It codes for CASSEVPSPYEQYF.

This clonotype was observed a few times. The chain uses TRBV7-8 and TRBJ1-3; D remains ambiguous. The ends were cut back, 1 base at V and 4 bases at J, with 8 bases in the middle. Germline CDR1 reads SGHVS; CDR2 reads FQNEAQ. The CDR3 sequence is 14 residues long. CDR3 region: CASSLVTAGNTIYF. CDR3 in DNA: TGTGCCAGCAGCTTAGTAACGGCCGGAAACACCATATATTTT.

This clonotype has ten or more counts. This chain connects TRBV3-1 to TRBJ2-4; a weak D match, TRBD1 (6 bases). Germline values: CDR1 LGHDT, CDR2 YNNKEL (reference sequence). V was clipped by 2 bases and J by 7 bases, with 15 bases between them. The CDR3 consists of 15 residues. Here the CDR3 DNA reads TGTGCCAGCAGCCAAAGCGACAGGACCCGGAACATTCAGTACTTC. As protein: CASSQSDRTRNIQYF.

This clonotype was observed many times. The rearrangement links TRBV20-1 to TRBJ2-5; 8 nucleotides agree with TRBD2. J lost 2 bases, V lost 6 bases, and 11 bases had no gene match. The CDR3 covers 15 residues. The germline gives CDR1 DFQATT, CDR2 SNEGSKA (reference sequence). CDR3 residues: CSASGAGGTQETQYF. The CDR3 nucleotides read TGCAGTGCCAGTGGGGCGGGGGGTACGCAAGAGACCCAGTACTTC.

Only a few counts were recorded for this clonotype. The CDR3 loop is CASGDDLVPETQYF. CDR3 nucleotides: TGTGCCAGCGGTGATGATCTAGTTCCGGAGACCCAGTACTTC. This sequence joins TRBV12-3 or TRBV12-4 and TRBJ2-5; no clear D. Trimming stripped 8 bases from V and 5 bases from J, with 18 bases between. The CDR3 sequence is 14 residues long.

The chain is built from TRBV21-1 and TRBJ2-3; the table names TRBD1, a call not compared with the DNA. TRBV21-1 counts as a pseudogene. The CDR3 is 21 residues long. The CDR3 spells CASSIFSSGTGGVGTTDTQYF. As DNA, the CDR3 is TGTGCCAGCAGCATATTTTCCTCCGGGACAGGGGGCGTCGGGACCACAGATACGCAGTATTTT.